The rows below give T cell receptor beta chains drawn from one sample of a study of T cell repertoires in cytomegalovirus infection. Antigens for these TCRs are unknown. A single record per CDR3 protein comes from TCRdb applying MiXCR to the reads. The sample records over 45,000 distinct CDR3 sequences, roughly 19% being singletons. Sequencing used CD8+ T cells from cultured PBMCs, obtained from culture after CMV antigen stimulation. The source is a human donor in good health (CMV status not recorded). Some clones in this sample may be carry-over from other donors' samples. Both conserved end residues are trimmed from each CDR3.

v_gene	j_gene	CDR3aa
TRBV20-1	TRBJ1-1	SASPRAGTMNTEAF
TRBV7-2	TRBJ2-5	ASSLASGRAIPETQY
TRBV28	TRBJ1-1	ASNFQTKTQNTEAF
TRBV4-3	TRBJ2-7	ASSPSVSRHYEQY
TRBV9	TRBJ2-1	ASNVRGNSYNEQF
TRBV20-1	TRBJ2-7	SARAGTGFFRGEQY
TRBV12-3/TRBV12-4	TRBJ2-3	ASSSSTLGADTQY
TRBV12-3/TRBV12-4	TRBJ2-7	ASSLYPAGVEY
TRBV6-5	TRBJ2-1	ASSYSGIIYNEQF
TRBV19	TRBJ1-5	ASSIPGAGIQPQH
TRBV11-1	TRBJ2-5	ASSHLRQGGETQY
TRBV5-4	TRBJ1-2	ASSLAHAPPDYGYT
TRBV4-2	TRBJ2-7	ASSQEILAGAYEQY
TRBV12-3/TRBV12-4	TRBJ2-2	ASSSGPAGELF